The 2 T cell receptor beta chains in this list originate from one sample, sequenced in a study of blood T cell repertoires in COVID-19. Profiled with immunoSEQ multiplex PCR; TCRdb holds only in-frame clones, not every one. The sample shows approximately 250,000 clones, about 91% of them seen only once. Material: PBMCs or T cells enriched from blood (not recorded which). The source of these receptors is a woman in her forties with acute COVID-19.

This clone was recorded only once. The rearrangement links TRBV2 to TRBJ2-3; TRBD2 matches 9 bases. J was trimmed by 8 bases and V by 1 base; bases with no gene match: 7. This CDR3 has 15 amino acids. CDR1 and CDR2 from the germline V gene are SNHLY and FYNNEI. In DNA, the CDR3 is TGTGCCAGCAGTGAAGACCCTAGCGGGAAGAGTACGCAGTATTTT. Residues: CASSEDPSGKSTQYF.

The chain couples TRBV30 to TRBJ2-1; TRBD2 matches at 9 bases. The CDR3 consists of 17 residues. V shed 4 bases, J shed 4 bases, and the junction held 14 bases outside the gene matches. The germline gives CDR1 GTSNPN, CDR2 SVGIG (reference sequence). DNA for the CDR3: TGTGCCTGGATTTCTGGCGGGAGGGTTCTAGGATACAATGAGCAGTTCTTC. Encoded protein: CAWISGGRVLGYNEQFF.